The 25 T cell receptor beta chains given below trace back to one sample, sequenced in a study of T cells after posttransplantation cyclophosphamide. Assay: immunoSEQ multiplex PCR; the TCRdb copy retains only in-frame clones and omits some. The table includes about 43,000 clones, 90% detected once. A marrow graft followed busulfan-fludarabine conditioning, with cyclophosphamide on days +3 and +4. The sample was PBMCs, taken 55 to 70 days after allogeneic stem cell transplant with posttransplant cyclophosphamide. These receptors were collected from a male patient aged 60-69 years who received an allogeneic stem cell transplant from a related donor and was CMV-positive. Some of these T cells may belong to the graft donor.

V usage is TRBV15 and J usage is TRBJ1-6, with a possible D match to TRBD1 (5 bases). This CDR3 has 16 amino acids. CDR1 is LNHNV and CDR2 is YYDKDF in the germline V gene (reference sequence). V was clipped by 0 bases and J by 10 bases, with 16 bases between them. CDR3 nucleotides: TGTGCCACCAGCAGAGATGTCGGAGTGAAGGGGTCACCCCTCCACTTT. Encoded protein: CATSRDVGVKGSPLHF.

The chain couples TRBV2 to TRBJ1-5; D is perhaps TRBD1 (5 bases). Deletions cut 4 bases from V and 2 bases from J, with 9 bases between. The CDR3 length is 14 residues. Germline values: CDR1 SNHLY, CDR2 FYNNEI. For the CDR3, the DNA is TGTGCCAGCAGTGCGGGGGGAGGCAATCAGCCCCAGCATTTT. This sequence encodes CASSAGGGNQPQHF.

V usage is TRBV5-1 and J usage is TRBJ2-6, with D maybe TRBD1 (5 bases). The V and J ends lost 4 bases and 1 base respectively, with 9 bases between them. The germline V gene has CDR1 SGHRS and CDR2 YFSETQ. The CDR3 is made up of 15 amino acids. The CDR3 DNA reads as TGCGCCAGCAGCCCCAGGGAATCTGGGGCCAACGTCCTGACTTTC. Protein sequence: CASSPRESGANVLTF.

The CDR3 DNA sequence: TGCAGCGTGGGCCAGGGCGGCACTGAAGCTTTCTTT. Its translation: CSVGQGGTEAFF. The V call is TRBV29-1, the J call TRBJ1-1; perhaps TRBD1 as D (5 bases). Trimming left V 6 bases short and J 4 bases short, with 12 bases between. The CDR3 totals 12 residues. Germline values: CDR1 SQVTM, CDR2 ANQGSEA. Using reference TRBV29-1 and TRBJ1-1 for the parts outside the CDR3, the full variable domain is SAVISQKPSRDICQRGTSLTIQCQVDSQVTMMFWYRQQPGQSLTLIATANQGSEATYESGFVIDKFPISRPNLTFSTLTVSNMSPEDSSIYLCSVGQGGTEAFFGQGTRLTVV.

This chain uses TRBV9 with TRBJ2-7; D might be TRBD1 (6 bases). Between the trimmed V and J ends, which lost 3 bases and 6 bases, there was a span of 16 bases. The CDR3 has 14 amino acids. Germline CDR1 is SGDLS and CDR2 is YYNGEE. The CDR3 region is CASSAGVGPGEQYF. CDR3 DNA: TGTGCCAGCAGCGCAGGGGTGGGGCCTGGCGAGCAGTACTTC. The full variable domain, its missing parts supplied by reference TRBV9 and TRBJ2-7, is DSGVTQTPKHLITATGQRVTLRCSPRSGDLSVYWYQQSLDQGLQFLIQYYNGEERAKGNILERFSAQQFPDLHSELNLSSLELGDSALYFCASSAGVGPGEQYFGPGTRLTVT.

Comment on this clone: Distinct nucleotide sequences in the sample also encode this CDR3. V gene TRBV10-2 combines with J gene TRBJ2-7; 7 positions agree with TRBD1. Germline loops: CDR1 WSHSY, CDR2 SAAADI. Germline trimming cut 6 bases from V and 2 bases from J; bases unmatched to any gene: 4. The CDR3 spans 13 residues. In DNA form, the CDR3 reads TGCGCCAGCAGCCGGGACAGCACCTACGAGCAGTACTTC. Protein: CASSRDSTYEQYF.

This sequence joins TRBV4-1 and TRBJ1-1, with D perhaps matching TRBD1 (6 bases). V gave up 4 bases and J gave up 0 bases, with 12 bases separating them. This CDR3 is built from 15 residues. The V gene's germline CDR1 is MGHRA and CDR2 YSYEKL. The CDR3 DNA sequence: TGCGCCAGCAGCCCGATGGGACATTTGAACACTGAAGCTTTCTTT. This encodes CASSPMGHLNTEAFF.

The V call is TRBV4-1, the J call TRBJ2-5; TRBD2 might be the D (7 bases). The J call may be wrong; the DNA end is better matched by TRBJ2-7. Germline V lookup: CDR1 MGHRA, CDR2 YSYEKL. The CDR3 has 13 residues. The CDR3 region has the DNA TGCGCCAGCAGCCAAAGGGGGGGAGTCGAGCAGTACTTC. Translation gives CASSQRGGVEQYF.

CDR3 coding DNA: TGTGCCACCATGGTTAGGCAGGGAGGACAAGAGACCCAGTACTTC. It encodes CATMVRQGGQETQYF. The V call is TRBV15, the J call TRBJ2-5; tentatively, D is TRBD2 (6 bases). The CDR3 extends over 15 amino acids. Trimming removed 7 bases at V and 2 bases at J, with 17 bases between. Germline CDR1 LNHNV, CDR2 YYDKDF (reference sequence).

This sequence joins TRBV19 and TRBJ1-2; D unresolved. Trimming pared 7 bases from V and 0 bases from J, leaving 18 bases between. CDR1 is LNHDA and CDR2 is SQIVND in the germline V gene (reference sequence). The CDR3 is made up of 16 amino acids. Here the CDR3 DNA reads TGTGCCAGTAATACTCTGGTATCGGAGGCTAACTATGGCTACACCTTC. Protein: CASNTLVSEANYGYTF.

The gene calls are TRBV5-6 and TRBJ2-1; 12 nucleotides line up with TRBD2. The CDR3 sequence is 15 residues long. V gave up 2 bases and J gave up 7 bases; unmatched junction bases: 4. Germline values: CDR1 SGHDT, CDR2 YYEEEE. The CDR3 region is CASSFFGLAGNEQFF. In nucleotides, the CDR3 is TGTGCCAGCAGCTTCTTCGGACTAGCGGGGAATGAGCAGTTCTTC.

The chain has TRBV25-1 and TRBJ2-5; D might be TRBD1 (6 bases). The CDR3 length is 13 residues. V was trimmed by 4 bases and J by 5 bases, leaving 11 bases between them. Germline values: CDR1 MGHDK, CDR2 SYGVNS. The CDR3 nucleotides read TGTGCCAGCAGTGCTACAGGGTTCGAGACCCAGTACTTC. This encodes CASSATGFETQYF.

This chain links TRBV5-1 with TRBJ2-2; possible D gene TRBD1, 6 bases. Per the germline V gene, CDR1 is SGHRS and CDR2 is YFSETQ. The CDR3 has 15 amino acids. Between the trimmed V and J ends, which lost 5 bases and 4 bases, there was a span of 15 bases. The CDR3: CASSPPGDGTGELFF. CDR3 DNA: TGCGCCAGCAGTCCCCCAGGGGACGGCACCGGGGAGCTGTTTTTT.

V is TRBV23-1 and J is TRBJ2-3; 13 bases map to TRBD2. TRBV23-1 is an ORF; its function is uncertain. Trimming removed 2 bases from V and 6 bases from J; junction bases left unmatched: 5. The length of the CDR3 is 16 residues. This chain's CDR3 is CASSQPGLAGIDTQYF. As DNA, the CDR3 is TGCGCCAGCAGTCAACCGGGACTAGCGGGGATCGATACGCAGTATTTT.

The chain uses TRBV23-1 and TRBJ2-7; weak D call: TRBD2 (5 bases). TRBV23-1 is identified as an open reading frame with a role that is uncertain. The CDR3 has 19 amino acids. V was trimmed by 11 bases and J by 3 bases, leaving 35 bases between them. In DNA form, the CDR3 reads TGCGCCTCTGTAAAAGCAGTCGGTCGTTGGAGGTACTTGGACTACGAGCAGTACGTC. Translated: CASVKAVGRWRYLDYEQYV.

Here the CDR3 reads CASRGGPEAFF. CDR3 bases: TGCGCCAGCAGGGGGGGGCCTGAAGCTTTCTTT. The rearrangement uses TRBV4-1 and TRBJ1-1; perhaps TRBD1 as D (6 bases). From germline, CDR1 is MGHRA and CDR2 YSYEKL. The CDR3 is made up of 11 amino acids. With 6 bases removed from V and 6 bases from J, the gap between germline ends came to 8 bases.

The chain has TRBV6-4 and TRBJ2-1; 8 bases match TRBD2. J was trimmed by 0 bases and V by 4 bases; bases with no gene match: 5. CDR3 length: 16 amino acids. CDR1 and CDR2 (germline): MRHNA, SNTAGT. The CDR3 loop reads CASSGRGGLSYNEQFF. Here the CDR3 DNA reads TGTGCCAGCAGTGGCCGGGGGGGCCTCTCCTACAATGAGCAGTTCTTC.

This clone was picked up one time. The germline gene is not matched at one end of the junction; a read error may be the cause. Other DNA sequences from this sample encode an identical CDR3 as well. This chain uses TRBV25-1 with TRBJ1-6; 7 positions agree with TRBD1. CDR1 is MGHDK, CDR2 SYGVNS, per germline. The CDR3 length is 15 residues. The CDR3 DNA reads as TGTGCCAGCAAACACCGGGACAGTGGTAATTCCCCCCTCCACTTT. This codes for CASKHRDSGNSPLHF.

This clone came up a few times. The J gene is TRBJ2-7, the V gene TRBV2; D possibly matches TRBD1 or TRBD2 (5 bases each). V dropped 7 bases and J dropped 3 bases, with 10 bases sitting between them. This CDR3 is 12 amino acids long. Germline V lookup: CDR1 SNHLY, CDR2 FYNNEI. The CDR3 spells CASNLGDYEQYV. CDR3 bases: TGTGCCAGCAACCTGGGGGACTACGAGCAGTACGTC.

To note about this clone: Additional DNA sequences in this sample encode the identical CDR3. This sequence joins TRBV5-1 and TRBJ1-1; TRBD1 aligns across 8 bases. Germline-derived CDR1 and CDR2 are SGHRS and YFSETQ. The J segment lost 1 base and the V segment lost 0 bases, leaving 2 bases of the junction unmatched. This CDR3 contains 15 residues. The CDR3 protein is CASSLEGTGNTEAFF. DNA for the CDR3: TGCGCCAGCAGCTTGGAGGGGACAGGGAACACTGAAGCTTTCTTT. Full variable domain (remainder filled in from reference TRBV5-1 and TRBJ1-1): KAGVTQTPRYLIKTRGQQVTLSCSPISGHRSVSWYQQTPGQGLQFLFEYFSETQRNKGNFPGRFSGRQFSNSRSEMNVSTLELGDSALYLCASSLEGTGNTEAFFGQGTRLTVV.

CDR3: CASTNAQGIENEQFF. As DNA, the CDR3 is TGTGCCAGTACCAATGCACAGGGGATTGAGAATGAGCAGTTCTTC. V gene TRBV19 combines with J gene TRBJ2-1; 7 bases map to TRBD1. Germline-derived CDR1 and CDR2 are LNHDA and SQIVND (reference sequence). The trim removed 7 bases at V and 7 bases at J, leaving 13 bases unmatched. This CDR3 has 15 amino acids.

The CDR3 sequence: CASSTYAGNTGELFF. As DNA, the CDR3 is TGTGCCAGCAGTACGTACGCAGGGAACACCGGGGAGCTGTTTTTT. The rearrangement links TRBV6-5 to TRBJ2-2; D is uncertain. The CDR3 totals 15 residues. With 5 bases removed from V and 1 base from J, the gap between germline ends came to 11 bases. The germline CDR1 and CDR2 sequences are MNHEY and SVGAGI.

This sequence joins TRBV18 and TRBJ2-7; 8 bases match TRBD1. CDR3 length: 15 residues. Trimming removed 2 bases from V and 2 bases from J; junction bases left unmatched: 5. Germline V gives CDR1 KGHSH, CDR2 LQKENI. DNA of the CDR3: TGTGCCAGCTCACCAATGACAGGGGCCCCCTACGAGCAGTACTTC. Translated: CASSPMTGAPYEQYF.

The rearrangement uses TRBV12-5 and TRBJ1-2; 7 bases align to TRBD1. The CDR3 extends over 11 amino acids. V lost 6 bases and J lost 12; bases outside the gene matches: 7. Germline assignment: CDR1 LGHNT and CDR2 FRNRAP. CDR3 nucleotides: TGTGCTAGTGGGTTAACAGGGGCCGACACCTTC. Residues: CASGLTGADTF.

The chain uses TRBV5-4 and TRBJ1-2; D unclear. Deletions cut 2 bases from V and 1 base from J, with 6 bases between. The CDR3 totals 13 residues. Germline CDR1 is SGHNT and CDR2 is YYREEE (reference sequence). CDR3 sequence reads: CASSFGSNYGYTF. CDR3 DNA sequence: TGTGCCAGCAGCTTTGGCAGTAACTATGGCTACACCTTC. Drawing the rest from reference TRBV5-4 and TRBJ1-2, the complete variable domain is ETGVTQSPTHLIKTRGQQVTLRCSSQSGHNTVSWYQQALGQGPQFIFQYYREEENGRGNFPPRFSGLQFPNYSSELNVNALELDDSALYLCASSFGSNYGYTFGSGTRLTVV.